The 14 T cell receptor beta chains in this list originate from one sample, sequenced in a study of blood T cells in healthy people across ages. Then a second PCR, running roughly 7 to 11 cycles, was carried out with a sample-barcoded 5' primer and a J-beta primer mix. TCRdb reprocessed the 5' RACE reads with MiXCR, giving one entry per CDR3 protein. Seen here are roughly 930,000 distinct CDR3 sequences, 45% to 50% observed once, and the top ten hold about an eighth. The sequencing input was blood. Receptor source: a man aged 30 to 39 in good health.

The rearrangement joins TRBV4-1 to TRBJ1-6, with D possibly TRBD1 on 5 matching bases. Germline V gives CDR1 MGHRA, CDR2 YSYEKL. This CDR3 spans 14 amino acids. V dropped 1 base and J dropped 9 bases, with 10 bases sitting between them. CDR3 in DNA: TGCGCCAGCAGCCAAGGCGCCCAGGGTTCACCCCTCCACTTT. Translation gives CASSQGAQGSPLHF.

The sample holds a few counts of this clonotype. The V gene is TRBV14, the J gene TRBJ1-1; TRBD1 might be the D (5 bases). V lost 5 bases, J lost 0 bases, and 13 bases lay in between. The V gene's germline CDR1 is SGHDN and CDR2 FVKESK. The CDR3 loop spans 15 amino acids. CDR3 loop: CASSIRDGMNTEAFF. CDR3 bases: TGTGCCAGCAGCATCCGGGACGGTATGAACACTGAAGCTTTCTTT.

This clonotype showed up just a few times. CDR3 nucleotides: TGTGCCAGCAGTTCTCCTGGGGAAGAGCAGTTCTTC. It codes for CASSSPGEEQFF. The chain combines TRBV6-5 with TRBJ2-1; D unclear. Trimming left V 4 bases short and J 10 bases short, with 11 bases between. Looked up from germline, CDR1 is MNHEY and CDR2 is SVGAGI. The CDR3 runs to 12 residues.

The chain carries TRBV6-5 and TRBJ1-6; D gene uncertain. CDR1 MNHEY and CDR2 SVGAGI come from the germline V gene. V lost 0 bases, J lost 0 bases, and 9 bases lay in between. The CDR3 runs 17 residues. The CDR3, as DNA: TGTGCCAGCAGTTACTCCACGGAGAGCTCCTATAATTCACCCCTCCACTTT. Its protein is CASSYSTESSYNSPLHF.

The CDR3 nucleotides are TGTGCCAGCAGCGCTGCAGGGATGTTACTACAAGAGACCCAGTACTTC. Its protein product is CASSAAGMLLQETQYF. V is TRBV9 and J is TRBJ2-5; tentatively, D is TRBD1 (5 bases). CDR3 length equals 16 residues. V was trimmed by 3 bases and J by 2 bases, leaving 17 bases between them. CDR1 and CDR2 (germline): SGDLS, YYNGEE.

This clonotype was picked up a small number of times. This sequence joins TRBV28 and TRBJ2-7; the match to TRBD2 covers 14 bases. CDR1 MDHEN and CDR2 SYDVKM come from the germline V gene. Trimming removed 5 bases from V and 3 bases from J; junction bases left unmatched: 3. The CDR3 is made up of 15 amino acids. CDR3 in amino acids: CASSTGTSGGYEQYF. The CDR3 nucleotides are TGTGCCAGCAGTACCGGGACTAGCGGGGGCTACGAGCAGTACTTC.

This clonotype turned up a few times. The chain joins TRBV29-1 to TRBJ2-5, with D possibly called TRBD1 or TRBD2 (7 bases each). Looked up from germline, CDR1 is SQVTM and CDR2 is ANQGSEA. V was clipped by 2 bases and J by 6 bases, with 19 bases between them. This CDR3 spans 15 amino acids. CDR3 sequence reads: CSVETGDSGIKTQYF. CDR3 sequence (DNA): TGCAGCGTTGAAACCGGGGACAGCGGGATCAAGACCCAGTACTTC.

This rearrangement joins TRBV12-3 or TRBV12-4 to TRBJ2-1, with 8 positions matching TRBD2. The trim removed 5 bases at V and 8 bases at J, leaving 11 bases unmatched. The CDR3 consists of 15 residues. CDR3 residues: CASSPGTGGPDEQFF. As DNA, the CDR3 is TGTGCCAGCAGTCCCGGGACGGGGGGGCCGGATGAGCAGTTCTTC.

V is TRBV20-1 and J is TRBJ2-5, with 12 bases lining up with TRBD2. CDR1 is DFQATT and CDR2 is SNEGSKA in the germline V gene (reference sequence). With 3 bases clipped from V and 2 bases from J, the junction kept 7 bases outside the gene matches. The CDR3 spans 16 residues. In DNA form, the CDR3 reads TGCAGTGCTAGCCACAGGACTAGCGGGGTTCAAGAGACCCAGTACTTC. The encoded protein is CSASHRTSGVQETQYF.

V gene TRBV5-1 combines with J gene TRBJ1-6; the match to TRBD1 covers 8 bases. The CDR3 sequence is 16 residues long. J was trimmed by 5 bases and V by 1 base; bases with no gene match: 5. Germline-derived CDR1 and CDR2 are SGHRS and YFSETQ. The CDR3 DNA follows: TGCGCCAGCAGCTTGAACCCAGGGGGCAATAATTCACCCCTCCACTTT. The encoded protein is CASSLNPGGNNSPLHF.

This chain uses TRBV6-5 with TRBJ1-1; 7 nucleotides align to TRBD1. The germline V gene encodes CDR1 MNHEY and CDR2 SVGAGI. Trimming cost V 2 bases and J 6 bases; bases outside gene matches: 6. CDR3 length equals 14 residues. The CDR3 reads CASSYATGRAEAFF. The CDR3 region has the DNA TGTGCCAGCAGTTACGCGACAGGGAGGGCTGAAGCTTTCTTT.

This clonotype was found many times. V is TRBV4-1 and J is TRBJ2-3; D not resolved. This CDR3 is 16 amino acids long. From germline, CDR1 is MGHRA and CDR2 YSYEKL. V was clipped by 0 bases and J by 6 bases, with 16 bases between them. Here the CDR3 reads CASSQEAGPSPDTQYF. The CDR3 coding sequence is TGCGCCAGCAGCCAAGAGGCCGGACCGTCCCCGGATACGCAGTATTTT.

This clonotype appeared a single time. The chain uses TRBV29-1 and TRBJ2-3; the D gene is possibly TRBD2 (5 bases). V lost 4 bases and J lost 4, with 18 bases in between. Per germline, CDR1 SQVTM and CDR2 ANQGSEA. CDR3 length: 15 residues. The CDR3 spells CSVAYNSGSADTQYF. The CDR3 nucleotides are TGCAGCGTTGCGTACAACAGTGGTAGCGCAGATACGCAGTATTTT.

V gene TRBV6-1 combines with J gene TRBJ2-3, with a tentative D call TRBD1 (5 bases). Trimming took off 6 bases at V and 0 bases at J, with 13 bases between the two ends. From germline, CDR1 is MNHNS and CDR2 SASEGT. The CDR3 loop spans 15 amino acids. CDR3 amino acids: CASSTWGGSTDTQYF. Written as DNA, the CDR3 is TGTGCCAGCAGCACATGGGGCGGCAGCACAGATACGCAGTATTTT.